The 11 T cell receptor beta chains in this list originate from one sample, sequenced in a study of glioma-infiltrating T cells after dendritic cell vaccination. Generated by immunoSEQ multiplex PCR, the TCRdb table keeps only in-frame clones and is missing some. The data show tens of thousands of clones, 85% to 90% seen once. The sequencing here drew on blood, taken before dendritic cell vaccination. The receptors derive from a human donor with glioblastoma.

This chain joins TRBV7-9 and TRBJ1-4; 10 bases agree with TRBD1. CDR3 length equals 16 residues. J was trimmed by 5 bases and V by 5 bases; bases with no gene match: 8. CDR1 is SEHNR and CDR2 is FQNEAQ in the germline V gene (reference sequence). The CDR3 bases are TGTGCCAGCAGCCCTTGGACAGGGGGGAGGAATGAAAAACTGTTTTTT. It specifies CASSPWTGGRNEKLFF.

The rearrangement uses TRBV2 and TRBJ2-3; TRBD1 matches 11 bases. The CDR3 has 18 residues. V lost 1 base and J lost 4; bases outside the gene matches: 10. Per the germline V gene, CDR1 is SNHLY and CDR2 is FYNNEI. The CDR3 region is CASSEVVRGTGGSDTQYF. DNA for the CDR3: TGTGCCAGCAGTGAAGTGGTTAGGGGGACAGGGGGTTCAGATACGCAGTATTTT.

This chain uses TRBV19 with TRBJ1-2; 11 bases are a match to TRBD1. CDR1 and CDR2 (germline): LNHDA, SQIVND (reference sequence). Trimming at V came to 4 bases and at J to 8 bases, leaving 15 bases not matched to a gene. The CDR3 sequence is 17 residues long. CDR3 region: CASSRVGRRTGGWGYTF. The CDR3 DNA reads TGTGCCAGTAGTAGGGTAGGACGCCGGACAGGGGGCTGGGGCTACACCTTC.

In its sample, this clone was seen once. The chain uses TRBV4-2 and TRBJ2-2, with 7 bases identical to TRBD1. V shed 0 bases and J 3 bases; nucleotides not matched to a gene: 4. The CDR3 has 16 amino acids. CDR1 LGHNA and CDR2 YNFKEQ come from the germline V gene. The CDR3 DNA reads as TGTGCCAGCAGCCAAGATCAAGGGGGCGACACCGGGGAGCTGTTTTTT. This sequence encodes CASSQDQGGDTGELFF.

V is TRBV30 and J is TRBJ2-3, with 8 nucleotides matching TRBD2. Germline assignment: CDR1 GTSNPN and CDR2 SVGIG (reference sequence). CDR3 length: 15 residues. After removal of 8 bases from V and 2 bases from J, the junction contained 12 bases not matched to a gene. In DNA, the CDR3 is TGTGCCGGAATGACTAGCGAGATATACACAGATACGCAGTATTTT. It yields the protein CAGMTSEIYTDTQYF.

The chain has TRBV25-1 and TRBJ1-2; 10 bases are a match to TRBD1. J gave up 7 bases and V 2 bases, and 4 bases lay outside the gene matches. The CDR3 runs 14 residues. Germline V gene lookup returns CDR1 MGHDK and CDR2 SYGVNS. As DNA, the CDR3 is TGTGCCAGCAGTGAAAGACGGGACAGGGGTGGCTACACCTTC. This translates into CASSERRDRGGYTF.

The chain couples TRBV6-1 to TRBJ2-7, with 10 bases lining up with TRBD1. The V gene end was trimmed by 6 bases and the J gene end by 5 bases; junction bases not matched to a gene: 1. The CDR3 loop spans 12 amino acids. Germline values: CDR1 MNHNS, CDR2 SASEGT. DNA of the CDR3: TGTGCCAGCAGGACAGGGGGCCACGAGCAGTACTTC. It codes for CASRTGGHEQYF.

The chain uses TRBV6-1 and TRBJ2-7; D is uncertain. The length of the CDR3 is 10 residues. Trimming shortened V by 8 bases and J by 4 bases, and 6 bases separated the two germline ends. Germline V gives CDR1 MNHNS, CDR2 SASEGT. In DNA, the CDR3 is TGTGCCAGCCAAGAGTACGAGCAGTACTTC. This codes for CASQEYEQYF.

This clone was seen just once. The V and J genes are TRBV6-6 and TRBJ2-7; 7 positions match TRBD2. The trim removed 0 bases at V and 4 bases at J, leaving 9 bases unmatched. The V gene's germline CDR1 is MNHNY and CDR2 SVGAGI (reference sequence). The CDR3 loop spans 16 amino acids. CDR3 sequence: CASSYSITSGTYEQYF. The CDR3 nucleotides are TGTGCCAGCAGTTACTCGATTACGAGCGGGACGTACGAGCAGTACTTC.

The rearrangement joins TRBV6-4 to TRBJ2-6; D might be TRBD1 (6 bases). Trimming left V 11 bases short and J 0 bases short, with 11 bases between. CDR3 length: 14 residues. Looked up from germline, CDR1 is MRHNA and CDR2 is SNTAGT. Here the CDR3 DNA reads TGTGCCTCAACAGGGAGCTCTGGGGCCAACGTCCTGACTTTC. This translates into CASTGSSGANVLTF.

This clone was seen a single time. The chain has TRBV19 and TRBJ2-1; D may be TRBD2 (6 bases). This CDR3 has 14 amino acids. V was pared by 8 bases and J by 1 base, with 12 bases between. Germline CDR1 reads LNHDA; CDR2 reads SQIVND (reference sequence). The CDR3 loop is CASLSGTSYNEQFF. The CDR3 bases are TGTGCCAGTCTATCGGGGACTTCCTACAATGAGCAGTTCTTC.